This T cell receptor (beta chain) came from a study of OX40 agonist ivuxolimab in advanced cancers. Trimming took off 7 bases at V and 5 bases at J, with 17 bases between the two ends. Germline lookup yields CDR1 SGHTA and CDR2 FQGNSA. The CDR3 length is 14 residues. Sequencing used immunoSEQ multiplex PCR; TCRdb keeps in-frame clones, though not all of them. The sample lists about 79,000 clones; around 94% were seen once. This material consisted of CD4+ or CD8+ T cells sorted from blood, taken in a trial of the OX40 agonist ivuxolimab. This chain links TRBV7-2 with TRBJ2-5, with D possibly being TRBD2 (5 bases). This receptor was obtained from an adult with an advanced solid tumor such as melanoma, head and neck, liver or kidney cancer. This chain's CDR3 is CASIIVGSEETQYF. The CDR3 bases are TGTGCCAGCATCATAGTTGGGAGCGAGGAGACCCAGTACTTC.